One and the same sample provided the 21 T cell receptor beta chains below, sequenced in a study of T-cell memory formation after mild COVID-19. One entry per CDR3 protein, called by TCRdb with MiXCR from the 5' RACE reads. This sample carries about 270,000 distinct CDR3 sequences, around 15% of them seen once, and the ten largest clones take around 23%. The material sequenced was PBMCs or a T cell subset sorted from them (not recorded which). Every receptor here comes from a man between 18 and 29 years old who had mild COVID-19 (a few samples of this study predate the infection). Cell type and time point are not known.

This clonotype was seen more than once but under ten times. The chain recombines TRBV6-2 or TRBV6-3 with TRBJ2-5; D may be TRBD2 (5 bases). V was shortened by 3 bases and J by 4 bases, with 12 bases between the two germline ends. CDR3 length: 14 residues. Per the germline V gene, CDR1 is MNHEY and CDR2 is SVGEGT. CDR3 in amino acids: CASSYRRTPETQYF. The CDR3 coding sequence is TGTGCCAGCAGTTATAGACGGACTCCAGAGACCCAGTACTTC.

This clonotype has only a few counts. This rearrangement joins TRBV20-1 to TRBJ2-7, with D possibly TRBD1 on 5 matching bases. CDR3 size: 12 residues. V dropped 6 bases and J dropped 3 bases, with 12 bases sitting between them. Per germline, CDR1 DFQATT and CDR2 SNEGSKA (reference sequence). The CDR3: CSARPGLYEQYV. The CDR3 DNA sequence: TGCAGTGCCCGCCCAGGGCTCTACGAGCAGTACGTC.

This clonotype was observed a few times. V is TRBV27 and J is TRBJ2-5, with D unresolved. The CDR3 has 13 amino acids. V was shortened by 6 bases and J by 3 bases, with 11 bases between the two germline ends. CDR1 MNHEY and CDR2 SMNVEV come from the germline V gene (reference sequence). The CDR3 protein is CASSHNKEETQYF. The CDR3 region has the DNA TGTGCCAGCAGCCATAACAAGGAAGAGACCCAGTACTTC.

The rearrangement links TRBV12-3 or TRBV12-4 to TRBJ1-1; unclear D gene. The CDR3 covers 13 residues. V dropped 3 bases and J dropped 2 bases, with 7 bases sitting between them. CDR3 residues: CASSFAPNTEAFF. The CDR3 bases are TGTGCCAGCAGTTTCGCCCCAAACACTGAAGCTTTCTTT.

This clonotype has more than one count but fewer than ten. This rearrangement joins TRBV14 to TRBJ2-4, with D unresolved. Trimming took 4 bases from V and 0 from J, leaving 16 bases between them. CDR3 size: 17 residues. Germline V gives CDR1 SGHDN, CDR2 FVKESK. In DNA form, the CDR3 reads TGTGCCAGCAGCCCCTCCCGGTCGTACCTAGCCAAAAACATTCAGTACTTC. It encodes CASSPSRSYLAKNIQYF.

This clonotype occurred a few times. One end of the junction varies from germline; a read error may be responsible. V usage is TRBV7-7 and J usage is TRBJ2-5; D not resolved. CDR1 is SSHAT and CDR2 is FNYEAQ in the germline V gene (reference sequence). The CDR3 is 13 residues long. DNA of the CDR3: TGTGCTAGCAGCTTTAGAGAGGAAGAGACCCAGTACTTC. Protein sequence: CASSFREEETQYF.

The sample holds a few counts of this clonotype. This sequence joins TRBV11-3 and TRBJ2-2; D is perhaps TRBD1 (5 bases). This CDR3 comprises 13 residues. Per the germline V gene, CDR1 is SGHNT and CDR2 is YENEEA. Trimming removed 6 bases at V and 4 bases at J, with 9 bases between. CDR3 nucleotides: TGTGCCAGCAGTCGACAGAGCACCGGGGAGCTGTTTTTT. This gives the protein CASSRQSTGELFF.

The chain uses TRBV6-2 or TRBV6-3 and TRBJ1-2, with 8 bases lining up with TRBD1. Trimming removed 0 bases from V and 5 bases from J; junction bases left unmatched: 8. CDR3 length equals 16 residues. Looked up from germline, CDR1 is MNHEY and CDR2 is SVGEGT. The CDR3 coding sequence is TGTGCCAGCAGTTACTCAACCCACGGGACAGGTTATGGCTACACCTTC. This translates into CASSYSTHGTGYGYTF.

The gene calls are TRBV29-1 and TRBJ1-4; D gene ambiguous. CDR1 and CDR2 (germline): SQVTM, ANQGSEA. V dropped 6 bases and J dropped 5 bases, with 19 bases sitting between them. The CDR3 loop spans 15 amino acids. The CDR3, as DNA: TGCAGCGTCCGACGAGGGTCCTCTAACAATGAAAAACTGTTTTTT. Translation gives CSVRRGSSNNEKLFF. Combining the CDR3 with reference TRBV29-1 and TRBJ1-4 gives the whole variable domain SAVISQKPSRDICQRGTSLTIQCQVDSQVTMMFWYRQQPGQSLTLIATANQGSEATYESGFVIDKFPISRPNLTFSTLTVSNMSPEDSSIYLCSVRRGSSNNEKLFFGSGTQLSVL.

The chain joins TRBV5-1 to TRBJ1-4, with 8 bases matching TRBD1. V lost 4 bases, J lost 4 bases, and 6 bases stayed unmatched. The CDR3 contains 15 residues. Germline values: CDR1 SGHRS, CDR2 YFSETQ. In DNA, the CDR3 is TGCGCCAGCAGCCATGGGGACAGGATTAATGAAAAACTGTTTTTT. Translation gives CASSHGDRINEKLFF.

This clonotype showed up just a few times. The V call is TRBV25-1, the J call TRBJ2-2, with TRBD1 matching over 11 bases. This CDR3 comprises 16 residues. Germline loops: CDR1 MGHDK, CDR2 SYGVNS. The J segment lost 7 bases and the V segment lost 5 bases, leaving 9 bases of the junction unmatched. CDR3 DNA: TGTGCCAGCAGTAAGACGTTGGGACAGGGGGACGGGGAGCTGTTTTTT. Its protein is CASSKTLGQGDGELFF.

The chain has TRBV7-9 and TRBJ1-5, with 8 bases that match TRBD1. CDR3 length: 14 residues. Germline V gene lookup returns CDR1 SEHNR and CDR2 FQNEAQ (reference sequence). The V gene end was trimmed by 5 bases and the J gene end by 6 bases; junction bases not matched to a gene: 6. CDR3 DNA: TGTGCCAGCAGCGTACAGGGGGGAGGTCAGCCCCAGCATTTT. Translated: CASSVQGGGQPQHF.

The J gene is TRBJ2-3, the V gene TRBV4-2; 9 bases are shared with TRBD2. Losses at the gene ends were 3 bases for V and 4 bases for J; bases not matched to a gene: 14. The CDR3 length is 18 residues. Germline V gene lookup returns CDR1 LGHNA and CDR2 YNFKEQ. CDR3 in amino acids: CASSHPASGVSVPDTQYF. The CDR3 DNA reads as TGTGCCAGCAGCCACCCTGCTAGCGGGGTTAGCGTCCCAGATACGCAGTATTTT.

This clonotype was observed many times. This chain links TRBV12-3 or TRBV12-4 with TRBJ1-3; D remains ambiguous. This CDR3 is built from 14 residues. V was trimmed by 5 bases and J by 3 bases, leaving 11 bases between them. In nucleotides, the CDR3 is TGTGCCAGCAGTCCGTCGGCGGGTGGAAACACCATATATTTT. This gives the protein CASSPSAGGNTIYF.

V gene TRBV7-9 combines with J gene TRBJ1-2, with D uncertain. The CDR3 is 15 amino acids. The V end was cut by 6 bases, the J end by 4 bases, with 18 bases between. Germline assignment: CDR1 SEHNR and CDR2 FQNEAQ (reference sequence). The CDR3 region is CASSSRPRESYGYTF. CDR3 bases: TGTGCCAGCAGTTCCAGACCCCGTGAGAGCTATGGCTACACCTTC.

This clonotype appeared many times. The chain links TRBV15 to TRBJ2-7; 8 bases map to TRBD2. CDR1 LNHNV and CDR2 YYDKDF come from the germline V gene (reference sequence). The ends lost 3 bases at V and 2 bases at J; junction bases unmatched: 6. The CDR3 consists of 15 residues. For the CDR3, the DNA is TGTGCCACCAGCAGTATAGCGGGGTCCACCTACGAGCAGTACTTC. It specifies CATSSIAGSTYEQYF.

The chain is built from TRBV6-4 and TRBJ2-2; 10 bases are a match to TRBD1. The ends lost 2 bases at V and 6 bases at J; junction bases unmatched: 3. The germline V gene encodes CDR1 MRHNA and CDR2 SNTAGT. The CDR3 is made up of 15 amino acids. In DNA, the CDR3 is TGTGCCAGCAGTGACAAGACAGGGGGCCCCGGGGAGCTGTTTTTT. It is translated as CASSDKTGGPGELFF.

The chain has TRBV20-1 and TRBJ2-5; D is uncertain. Between the trimmed V and J ends, which lost 3 bases and 4 bases, there was a span of 12 bases. Germline values: CDR1 DFQATT, CDR2 SNEGSKA (reference sequence). The CDR3 consists of 13 residues. The CDR3 coding sequence is TGCAGTGCTAGTCCGTTGGCTAGAGAGACCCAGTACTTC. This encodes CSASPLARETQYF.

The chain uses TRBV7-6 and TRBJ2-2; D might be TRBD2 (5 bases). Trimming removed 4 bases from V and 4 bases from J, with 13 bases in between. The CDR3 is made up of 15 amino acids. Germline-derived CDR1 and CDR2 are SGHVS and FNYEAQ. The CDR3 protein is CASSSPLVGTGELFF. The CDR3 DNA is TGTGCCAGCAGCTCGCCACTAGTTGGCACCGGGGAGCTGTTTTTT.

This clonotype was counted a few times. The chain is built from TRBV18 and TRBJ2-7; the D gene is possibly TRBD1 (6 bases). The V end lost 0 bases, the J end lost 6 bases, and 9 bases lay between the germline ends. The length of the CDR3 is 13 residues. Germline lookup yields CDR1 KGHSH and CDR2 LQKENI. The CDR3 loop is CASSPPGQTEQYF. The CDR3 DNA reads as TGTGCCAGCTCACCACCGGGACAAACCGAGCAGTACTTC. The variable domain in full, with the rest retrieved from reference TRBV18 and TRBJ2-7, is NAGVMQNPRHLVRRRGQEARLRCSPMKGHSHVYWYRQLPEEGLKFMVYLQKENIIDESGMPKERFSAEFPKEGPSILRIQQVVRGDSAAYFCASSPPGQTEQYFGPGTRLTVT.

V gene TRBV20-1 combines with J gene TRBJ1-1; the D gene is possibly TRBD1 (5 bases). Trimming removed 2 bases from V and 8 bases from J, with 21 bases in between. CDR1 is DFQATT, CDR2 SNEGSKA, per germline (reference sequence). This CDR3 has 15 residues. The chain's CDR3 is CSARFQLGTAREAFF. The CDR3 DNA reads as TGCAGTGCTAGATTTCAGCTTGGGACCGCGAGGGAAGCTTTCTTT.